The 6 T cell receptor beta chains below come from one sample, sequenced in a study of T-cell reconstitution after alpha-beta-depleted transplantation in children. Unique molecular identifiers were incorporated during preparation of the TCRbeta library. TCRdb re-analysed the PCR reads in MiXCR, keeping a single row per CDR3 protein. The sample contains 250,000 to 300,000 distinct CDR3 sequences, nearly 10% of which appear only once. The sequencing used PBMCs from the stem cell graft donor, collected from the stem cell graft. The source is a human donor who donated a stem cell graft to a child with SCID.

The chain carries TRBV5-1 and TRBJ2-7; D gene uncertain. The length of the CDR3 is 14 residues. V was clipped by 1 base and J by 3 bases, with 11 bases between them. Germline V lookup: CDR1 SGHRS, CDR2 YFSETQ. In DNA form, the CDR3 reads TGCGCCAGCAGCTTGAACAGTGGAGACTACGAGCAGTACTTC. Its protein product is CASSLNSGDYEQYF.

This clonotype occurred a few times. The J gene is TRBJ2-3, the V gene TRBV9; 10 bases line up with TRBD2. V was clipped by 4 bases and J by 9 bases; unmatched bases: 14. This CDR3 spans 16 amino acids. Germline V gives CDR1 SGDLS, CDR2 YYNGEE. CDR3 residues: CASSPERGGPQITQYF. CDR3 bases: TGTGCCAGCAGCCCAGAGCGGGGGGGTCCTCAAATCACGCAGTATTTT.

There are a few counts of this clonotype. The J gene is TRBJ2-3, the V gene TRBV5-1; D unclear. The CDR3 has 12 amino acids. The germline CDR1 and CDR2 sequences are SGHRS and YFSETQ. Trimming removed 4 bases from V and 4 bases from J, with 7 bases in between. For the CDR3, the DNA is TGCGCCAGCAGCCAGCATCCAGATACGCAGTATTTT. This sequence encodes CASSQHPDTQYF.

The chain is built from TRBV7-9 and TRBJ2-5; either TRBD1 or TRBD2 may supply D (5 bases each). The CDR3 totals 14 residues. With 5 bases removed from V and 2 bases from J, the gap between germline ends came to 12 bases. CDR1 is SEHNR, CDR2 FQNEAQ, per germline (reference sequence). This CDR3 reads CASSTPGPQETQYF. In DNA form, the CDR3 reads TGTGCCAGCAGCACCCCGGGACCACAAGAGACCCAGTACTTC.

This rearrangement joins TRBV19 to TRBJ2-3; the D call may be TRBD1 or TRBD2 (5 bases each). In germline, CDR1 is LNHDA, CDR2 SQIVND (reference sequence). The V gene lost 4 bases and the J gene lost 4 bases, with 18 bases spanning the gap. This CDR3 is built from 16 residues. The CDR3 loop is CASSTRDHRSSDTQYF. In DNA, the CDR3 is TGTGCCAGTAGTACCCGGGACCATAGAAGCTCAGATACGCAGTATTTT.

CDR3 sequence: CASKKGEKNEQFF. Written as DNA, the CDR3 is TGTGCCAGCAAAAAGGGGGAAAAAAATGAGCAGTTCTTC. The J gene is TRBJ2-1, the V gene TRBV7-9; tentatively, D is TRBD1 (6 bases). The germline V gene encodes CDR1 SEHNR and CDR2 FQNEAQ (reference sequence). The CDR3 runs to 13 residues. The ends were cut back, 7 bases at V and 7 bases at J, with 14 bases in the middle.